In this sample, the clone carrying this T cell receptor (beta chain) turned up many times. What it binds is unknown. The lymph nodes were axillary draining lymph nodes from breast cancer patients. This entry is derived from a study of breast tumors, draining lymph nodes, adjacent tissues. Points from the study as a whole: Data fit most tumor T cells coming from lymph node, expanding in tumor. Tumor TCR diversity was below lymph nodes but above nontumor tissue. Tumor T cell lymph node origin was a supported hypothesis, not proven. Tumor and nontumor repertoires were significantly more similar in luminal-like than in basal-like breast cancer.

Trimming left V 2 bases short and J 3 bases short, with 8 bases between. This CDR3 has 14 residues. Germline V gives CDR1 MNHEY, CDR2 SMNVEV (reference sequence). Using its own MiXCR run on the multiplex PCR reads, TCRdb lists one record per CDR3 protein. The profile covers 150,000 to 250,000 distinct CDR3 sequences, with over 25% appearing a single time and 4% to 4.5% taken by the ten largest. The chain uses TRBV27 and TRBJ2-1; D not certain. Sequenced material: axillary lymph node tissue. The clonotype comes from a female donor with breast cancer. Some clones in this sample may be carry-over from other donors' samples. This CDR3 is CASSLPNGYNEQFF. CDR3 sequence (DNA): TGTGCCAGCAGTTTACCCAACGGCTACAATGAGCAGTTCTTC.